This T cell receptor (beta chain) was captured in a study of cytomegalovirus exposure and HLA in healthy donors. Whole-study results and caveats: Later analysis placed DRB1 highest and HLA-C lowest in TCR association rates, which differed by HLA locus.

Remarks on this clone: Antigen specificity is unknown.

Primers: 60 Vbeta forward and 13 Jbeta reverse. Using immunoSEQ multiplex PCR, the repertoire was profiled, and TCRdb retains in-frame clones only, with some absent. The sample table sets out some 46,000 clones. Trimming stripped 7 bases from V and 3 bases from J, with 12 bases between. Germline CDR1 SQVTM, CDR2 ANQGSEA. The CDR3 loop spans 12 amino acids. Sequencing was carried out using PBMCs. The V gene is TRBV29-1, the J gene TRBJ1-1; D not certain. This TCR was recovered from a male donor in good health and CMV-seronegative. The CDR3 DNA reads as TGCAGCGAAAAAGAGGGCTACACTGAAGCTTTCTTT. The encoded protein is CSEKEGYTEAFF. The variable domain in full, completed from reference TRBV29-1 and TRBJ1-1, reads SAVISQKPSRDICQRGTSLTIQCQVDSQVTMMFWYRQQPGQSLTLIATANQGSEATYESGFVIDKFPISRPNLTFSTLTVSNMSPEDSSIYLCSEKEGYTEAFFGQGTRLTVV.